This paragraph covers one T cell receptor (beta chain) sequence. What it binds is not known. These data come from a study of siplizumab effects on memory and regulatory T cells. Broader study findings: Most proliferating CD4+ or CD8+ clones, roughly 80-97%, had no naive or memory assignment.

The CDR3 spans 17 residues. Germline lookup yields CDR1 SGHVS and CDR2 FNYEAQ. Trimming took 1 base from V and 3 from J, leaving 18 bases between them. TCRdb's copy holds only in-frame clones and misses some; the assay was immunoSEQ multiplex PCR. Among fewer than 85,000 clones listed, 85% to 95% were seen once. The sample consisted of CD8+ T cells sorted from blood. J is TRBJ1-2 and V is TRBV7-6, with D tentatively TRBD1 (6 bases). This TCR was sampled from a human donor in good health. The CDR3 here is CASSLDGETGSHYGYTF. In DNA form, the CDR3 reads TGTGCCAGCAGCTTAGACGGAGAGACAGGATCCCACTATGGCTACACCTTC.